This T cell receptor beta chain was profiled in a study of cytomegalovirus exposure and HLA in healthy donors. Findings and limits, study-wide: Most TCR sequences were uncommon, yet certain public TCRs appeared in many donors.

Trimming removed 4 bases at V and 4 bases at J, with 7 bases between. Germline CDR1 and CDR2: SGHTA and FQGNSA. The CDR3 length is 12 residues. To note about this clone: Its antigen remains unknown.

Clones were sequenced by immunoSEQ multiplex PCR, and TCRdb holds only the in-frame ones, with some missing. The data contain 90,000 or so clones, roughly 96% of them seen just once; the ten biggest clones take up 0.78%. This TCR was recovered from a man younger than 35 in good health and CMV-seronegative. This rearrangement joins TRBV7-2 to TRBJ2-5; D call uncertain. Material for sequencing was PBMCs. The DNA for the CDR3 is TGTGCCAGCAGCTCTTGGGCAGAGACCCAGTACTTC. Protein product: CASSSWAETQYF.